The 19 T cell receptor beta chains given below trace back to one sample, sequenced in a study of immune characterization of retroperitoneal liposarcoma. From the PCR reads, TCRdb called clonotypes with MiXCR, one entry per CDR3 protein. The table has around 13,000 distinct CDR3 sequences, 47% seen once; the top ten hold about 12%. Sequenced input: tumor tissue. These receptors were collected from a female donor with retroperitoneal liposarcoma.

About this clonotype: Because it lacks the conserved phenylalanine or tryptophan at the end, this CDR3 is likely a read error. The chain recombines TRBV11-3 with TRBJ2-1, with D possibly being TRBD1 or TRBD2 (5 bases each). Near its end, the DNA agrees better with TRBJ2-7, so the J call may be wrong. CDR3 length: 15 residues. Per germline, CDR1 SGHNT and CDR2 YENEEA. The CDR3 DNA reads as TGTGCCAGCAGCTCATCAGGGAGCTCCTACAATGAGCAGTACCCC. This sequence encodes CASSSSGSSYNEQYP.

This clonotype turned up a few times. The rearrangement uses TRBV11-3 and TRBJ2-5; D may match TRBD1 or TRBD2 (5 bases each). The last part of the DNA fits TRBJ2-7 better; the J call may be wrong. The CDR3 extends over 12 amino acids. Germline CDR1 reads SGHNT; CDR2 reads YENEEA. DNA of the CDR3: TGTGCCAGCAGCTTAGGGGGACACGAGCAGTACTTC. It codes for CASSLGGHEQYF.

V and J are TRBV6-8 and TRBJ2-3, with TRBD1 matching over 9 bases. The V gene end was trimmed by 6 bases and the J gene end by 4 bases; junction bases not matched to a gene: 8. Per germline, CDR1 MNHGY and CDR2 SAAAGT. This CDR3 is 15 amino acids long. CDR3 sequence: CASRKPGQGADTQYF. CDR3 nucleotide sequence: TGTGCCAGCAGAAAACCGGGACAGGGAGCAGATACGCAGTATTTT.

V gene TRBV28 combines with J gene TRBJ2-7; D not resolved. Trimming shortened V by 7 bases and J by 0 bases, and 13 bases separated the two germline ends. CDR1 is MDHEN and CDR2 is SYDVKM in the germline V gene. This CDR3 comprises 14 residues. This CDR3 is CASTLLGDSYEQYF. The CDR3 region has the DNA TGTGCCAGCACCTTACTTGGTGACTCCTACGAGCAGTACTTC.

This clonotype was observed a handful of times. The J gene is TRBJ2-1, the V gene TRBV12-3 or TRBV12-4, with D possibly being TRBD2 (7 bases). V was trimmed by 2 bases and J by 13 bases, leaving 24 bases between them. The CDR3 is 16 amino acids. The CDR3 coding sequence is TGTGCCAGCAGTTTATGGGACCGACCCCGGGGGGACATTCAGTTCTTC. It specifies CASSLWDRPRGDIQFF.

The V call is TRBV6-2 or TRBV6-3, the J call TRBJ2-5; TRBD1 aligns across 8 bases. The end of the DNA aligns better with TRBJ2-7, so the J call may be wrong. Germline loops: CDR1 MNHEY, CDR2 SVGEGT. The CDR3 is 14 residues long. The CDR3 sequence is CASLQGGIPYEQYF. For the CDR3, the DNA is TGTGCCAGTTTACAGGGGGGAATCCCCTACGAGCAGTACTTC.

This clonotype has just a few counts. This chain uses TRBV6-1 with TRBJ2-1; 15 nucleotides agree with TRBD2. The CDR3 consists of 16 residues. The germline gives CDR1 MNHNS, CDR2 SASEGT. V shed 5 bases, J shed 7 bases, and the junction held 6 bases outside the gene matches. CDR3: CASSSGLAGGWNEQFF. In nucleotides, the CDR3 is TGTGCCAGCAGTTCGGGACTAGCGGGAGGATGGAATGAGCAGTTCTTC.

A few counts support this clonotype. This chain connects TRBV7-6 to TRBJ1-5; 8 nucleotides align to TRBD1. CDR1 and CDR2 (germline): SGHVS, FNYEAQ. This CDR3 is built from 15 residues. V lost 2 bases, J lost 4 bases, and 4 bases stayed unmatched. CDR3 in amino acids: CASSLIQGGNQPQHF. The DNA of the CDR3 is TGTGCCAGCAGCTTAATACAGGGGGGGAATCAGCCCCAGCATTTT.

This clonotype was counted ten times or more. The CDR3 coding sequence is TGTGCCAGCAGCCCAGGCGGGAGCAGGGCCATTCAGTACTTC. It is translated as CASSPGGSRAIQYF. The chain has TRBV7-2 and TRBJ2-5; 7 positions agree with TRBD2. The DNA end lines up better with TRBJ2-4; the J call may be wrong. This CDR3 has 14 amino acids. Germline CDR1 and CDR2: SGHTA and FQGNSA.

This clonotype has a single count. The chain uses TRBV6-1 and TRBJ2-2, with D perhaps TRBD1 (6 bases). The CDR3 extends over 14 amino acids. Germline V lookup: CDR1 MNHNS, CDR2 SASEGT. V was shortened by 6 bases and J by 4 bases, with 12 bases between the two germline ends. The CDR3, as DNA: TGTGCCAGCAGCTGCAGGGGTCGCACCGGGGAGCTGTTTTTT. It codes for CASSCRGRTGELFF.

This clonotype was counted a few times. The gene calls are TRBV7-2 and TRBJ2-4; D may match TRBD1 or TRBD2 (5 bases each). With 3 bases removed from V and 0 bases from J, the gap between germline ends came to 27 bases. From germline, CDR1 is SGHTA and CDR2 FQGNSA. The CDR3 contains 21 residues. For the CDR3, the DNA is TGTGCCAGCAGCTTGGCCCCATGGCAGGGAAAGAGGGGTTTAGCCAAAAACATTCAGTACTTC. This gives the protein CASSLAPWQGKRGLAKNIQYF. Full variable domain (outside the CDR3, taken from reference TRBV7-2 and TRBJ2-4): GAGVSQSPSNKVTEKGKDVELRCDPISGHTALYWYRQSLGQGLEFLIYFQGNSAPDKSGLPSDRFSAERTGGSVSTLTIQRTQQEDSAVYLCASSLAPWQGKRGLAKNIQYFGAGTRLSVL.

This clonotype occurred many times. V gene TRBV6-1 combines with J gene TRBJ1-4, with D perhaps matching TRBD1 (5 bases). Per the germline V gene, CDR1 is MNHNS and CDR2 is SASEGT. The germline V and J ends were trimmed by 2 bases and 5 bases, with 15 bases remaining between them. This CDR3 comprises 16 residues. CDR3 sequence (DNA): TGTGCCAGCAGTGAATTCGGGGGGGGGTTAAATGAAAAACTGTTTTTT. The encoded protein is CASSEFGGGLNEKLFF.

This clonotype qualifies as medium-sized. This may stem from a read error, because a much larger clone lies one nucleotide away. V is TRBV6-1 and J is TRBJ2-5; no definite D call. CDR3 length: 13 amino acids. CDR1 MNHNS and CDR2 SASEGT come from the germline V gene. Trimming shortened V by 6 bases and J by 4 bases, and 12 bases separated the two germline ends. Here the CDR3 reads CASSWGIRETQYF. The DNA for the CDR3 is TGTGCCAGCAGCTGGGGTATCCGAGAGACCCAGTACTTC.

Many counts were recorded for this clonotype. V gene TRBV7-6 combines with J gene TRBJ2-1; 7 bases align to TRBD2. The J call may be faulty, since TRBJ2-7 better matches the DNA end. The CDR3 totals 18 residues. CDR1 is SGHVS and CDR2 is FNYEAQ in the germline V gene. The chain's CDR3 is CASSLTRGKIETYNEQYF. Here the CDR3 DNA reads TGTGCCAGCAGCTTGACGCGGGGGAAGATAGAGACCTACAATGAGCAGTACTTC.

This clonotype was found a few times. The V gene is TRBV6-2 or TRBV6-3, the J gene TRBJ2-5, with TRBD1 identical over 8 bases. Trimming cost V 7 bases and J 11 bases; bases outside gene matches: 18. The CDR3 is made up of 15 amino acids. Looked up from germline, CDR1 is MNHEY and CDR2 is SVGEGT. CDR3 coding DNA: TGTGCCAGCAAGACCCGGGACAGGATTTACAATGAGCAGTACTTC. Its translation is CASKTRDRIYNEQYF.

The V and J genes are TRBV12-5 and TRBJ2-5; the match to TRBD1 covers 7 bases. CDR1 is LGHNT, CDR2 FRNRAP, per germline. The CDR3 length is 15 residues. With 4 bases clipped from V and 5 bases from J, the junction kept 10 bases outside the gene matches. This chain's CDR3 is CASGSPGTQGETQYF. In DNA form, the CDR3 reads TGTGCTAGTGGTTCCCCGGGGACACAGGGGGAGACCCAGTACTTC.

V and J are TRBV6-6 and TRBJ1-6, with 9 nucleotides matching TRBD1. The CDR3 extends over 16 amino acids. Germline V gene sequence: CDR1 MNHNY, CDR2 SVGAGI (reference sequence). After removal of 0 bases from V and 9 bases from J, the junction contained 6 bases not matched to a gene. The CDR3: CASSYSIRDRVSPLHF. CDR3 nucleotides: TGTGCCAGCAGTTACTCGATACGGGACAGGGTTTCACCCCTCCACTTT.

CDR3 residues: CASSLEPASSYNEQFF. CDR3 bases: TGTGCCAGCAGTTTAGAGCCAGCTAGCTCCTACAATGAGCAGTTCTTC. The chain joins TRBV27 to TRBJ2-1, with unresolved D. The CDR3 loop spans 16 amino acids. The germline V gene has CDR1 MNHEY and CDR2 SMNVEV (reference sequence). Trimming cost V 2 bases and J 0 bases, with 11 bases left between them.

The chain employs TRBV12-3 or TRBV12-4 and TRBJ2-5; D gene unclear. The CDR3 extends over 14 amino acids. The germline V and J ends were trimmed by 5 bases and 1 base, with 11 bases remaining between them. The CDR3 sequence: CASSLPSSQETQYF. The CDR3, as DNA: TGTGCCAGCAGTCTCCCCTCCAGCCAAGAGACCCAGTACTTC.